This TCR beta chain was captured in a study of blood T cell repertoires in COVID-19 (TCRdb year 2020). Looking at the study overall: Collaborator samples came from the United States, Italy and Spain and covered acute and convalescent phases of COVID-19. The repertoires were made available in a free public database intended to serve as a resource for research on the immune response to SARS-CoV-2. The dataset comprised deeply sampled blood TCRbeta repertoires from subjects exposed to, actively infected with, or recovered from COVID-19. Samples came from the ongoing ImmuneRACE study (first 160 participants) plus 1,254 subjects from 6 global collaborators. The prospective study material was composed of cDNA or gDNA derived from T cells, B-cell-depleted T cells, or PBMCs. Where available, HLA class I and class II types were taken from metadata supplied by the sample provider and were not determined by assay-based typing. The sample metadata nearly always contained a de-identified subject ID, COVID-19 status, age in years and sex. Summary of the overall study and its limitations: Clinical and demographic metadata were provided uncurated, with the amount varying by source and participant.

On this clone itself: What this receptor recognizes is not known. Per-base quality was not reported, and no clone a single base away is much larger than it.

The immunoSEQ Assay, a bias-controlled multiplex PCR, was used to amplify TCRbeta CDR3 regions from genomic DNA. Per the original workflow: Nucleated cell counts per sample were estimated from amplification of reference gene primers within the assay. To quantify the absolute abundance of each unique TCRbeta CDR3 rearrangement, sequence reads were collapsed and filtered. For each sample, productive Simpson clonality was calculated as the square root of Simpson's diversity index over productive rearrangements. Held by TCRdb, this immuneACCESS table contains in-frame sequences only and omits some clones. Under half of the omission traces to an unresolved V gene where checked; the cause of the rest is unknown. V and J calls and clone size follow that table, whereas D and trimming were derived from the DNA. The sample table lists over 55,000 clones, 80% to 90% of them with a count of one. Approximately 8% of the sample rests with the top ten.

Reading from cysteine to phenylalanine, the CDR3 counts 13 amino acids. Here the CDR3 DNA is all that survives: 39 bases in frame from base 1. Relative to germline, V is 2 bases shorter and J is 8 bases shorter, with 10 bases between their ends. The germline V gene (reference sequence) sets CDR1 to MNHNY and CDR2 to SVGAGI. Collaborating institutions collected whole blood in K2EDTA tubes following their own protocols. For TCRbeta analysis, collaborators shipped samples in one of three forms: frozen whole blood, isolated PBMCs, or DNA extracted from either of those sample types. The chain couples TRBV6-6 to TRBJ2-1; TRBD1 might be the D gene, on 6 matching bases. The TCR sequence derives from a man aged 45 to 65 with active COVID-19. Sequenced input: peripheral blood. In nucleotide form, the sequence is TGTGCCAGCAGTTACACCACAGGGTATGAGCAGTTCTTC. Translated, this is CASSYTTGYEQFF.